Listed below are T cell receptor beta chains from one sample, sequenced in a study of cytomegalovirus exposure and HLA in healthy donors. Repertoires were generated with immunoSEQ multiplex PCR, while TCRdb's copy carries only in-frame clones and drops some. The sample has some 84,000 clones; the top ten hold more than 0.45%. Sequenced: PBMCs. These receptors all stem from a man between 50 and 59 years old in good health and CMV-seronegative. CDR3s include the opening cysteine and the closing phenylalanine or tryptophan. Fields, in order: CDR3 DNA, CDR3 protein, D gene, V gene, J gene. The D gene is left open where the match is weak.

TGTGCCAGCAGCTTAATCCGGTCTGAAGCTTTCTTT	CASSLIRSEAFF	NA	TRBV5-6	TRBJ1-1
TGTGCCAGTAGTATAAAAACAGGGGATGAAAAACTGTTTTTT	CASSIKTGDEKLFF	TRBD1	TRBV19	TRBJ1-4
TGTGCCAGCAGTTACTCGACGGGGGGCTCCTACGAGCAGTACTTC	CASSYSTGGSYEQYF	TRBD2	TRBV6-5	TRBJ2-7
TGTGCCAGCAGCTTAGACGCGGGTACTGAAGCTTTCTTT	CASSLDAGTEAFF	NA	TRBV7-9	TRBJ1-1
TGTGCCAGCTCCTCGGACAAATCCACTGAAGCTTTCTTT	CASSSDKSTEAFF	NA	TRBV18	TRBJ1-1
TGTGCCAGCAGCCAAGGGGGAGTCAAAAATTCACCCCTCCACTTT	CASSQGGVKNSPLHF	NA	TRBV9	TRBJ1-6
TGCGCCAGCAGGACGGGGGTAGTCGGGGAAAAACTGTTTTTT	CASRTGVVGEKLFF	NA	TRBV5-1	TRBJ1-4
TGTGCCAGCAGTTCGCTCTCGGGGGTGTATGGCTACACCTTC	CASSSLSGVYGYTF	NA	TRBV27	TRBJ1-2
TGTGCCAGCAGCTTACCCAGGGGGACCTCCAATCAGCCCCAGCATTTT	CASSLPRGTSNQPQHF	TRBD1	TRBV13	TRBJ1-5
TGTGCCATCAACCAACAGGGGTCTTCCTACGAGCAGTACTTC	CAINQQGSSYEQYF	TRBD1	TRBV10-3	TRBJ2-7
TGTGCCAGCAGCTCGTTTGGCCCCCTCCACTTT	CASSSFGPLHF	NA	TRBV5-6	TRBJ1-6
TGTGCCAGCAGTTACCAGCCGCCCAGGTATAATTCACCCCTCCACTTT	CASSYQPPRYNSPLHF	NA	TRBV6-5	TRBJ1-6
TGTGCCAGCGGATTAGGACAGGGGGCCCCACGTGGTGGCTACACCTTC	CASGLGQGAPRGGYTF	TRBD1	TRBV13	TRBJ1-2
TGTGCCAGCAGTTTGGTCCCCACTTATCAGCCCCAGCATTTT	CASSLVPTYQPQHF	NA	TRBV28	TRBJ1-5
TGTGCCAGCAGCTTAGTGACTAGCGGGGGGCAAGAGACCCAGTACTTC	CASSLVTSGGQETQYF	TRBD2	TRBV13	TRBJ2-5
TGTGCCATCAGTGCGGGACTAGCGGTATACGAGCAGTACTTC	CAISAGLAVYEQYF	TRBD2	TRBV10-3	TRBJ2-7
TGTGCCAGTAGTTCTCGAGGGGGCGCCGAGAATTCACCCCTCCACTTT	CASSSRGGAENSPLHF	TRBD1	TRBV19	TRBJ1-6
TGTGCCAGCAGCTCGACAGGGGGCACAGATACGCAGTATTTT	CASSSTGGTDTQYF	TRBD1	TRBV5-4	TRBJ2-3
TGTGCCAGCAGTCCCCGGGACAGCAGATATGGCTACACCTTC	CASSPRDSRYGYTF	TRBD1	TRBV6-1	TRBJ1-2
TGTGCCAGCAGCGGACAGGGGGGGACCACTGAAGCTTTCTTT	CASSGQGGTTEAFF	TRBD1	TRBV7-9	TRBJ1-1
TGTGCCAGCAGTGGCCGGGGCTCTGGAAACACCATATATTTT	CASSGRGSGNTIYF	NA	TRBV25-1	TRBJ1-3
TGTGCCAGCGGGTGGACAGTAATTAATTCACCCCTCCACTTT	CASGWTVINSPLHF	NA	TRBV6-5	TRBJ1-6
TGTGCCAGCAGTTACTCGGCAGGGCAAGCCTACGAGCAGTACTTC	CASSYSAGQAYEQYF	NA	TRBV6-5	TRBJ2-7
TGTGCCAGCTCGCAGAACGGACAGATAAGCACAGATACGCAGTATTTT	CASSQNGQISTDTQYF	NA	TRBV18	TRBJ2-3
TGTGCCAGTAGTATAGGGGCAAGCAATAATTCACCCCTCCACTTT	CASSIGASNNSPLHF	NA	TRBV19	TRBJ1-6
TGCGCCAGCAGCCAAGATCCCCCAGGGTCCTACGAGCAGTACTTC	CASSQDPPGSYEQYF	NA	TRBV4-1	TRBJ2-7
TGTGCCAGTAGTATAGATCTATCAGGGACCTACGAGCAGTACTTC	CASSIDLSGTYEQYF	NA	TRBV19	TRBJ2-7